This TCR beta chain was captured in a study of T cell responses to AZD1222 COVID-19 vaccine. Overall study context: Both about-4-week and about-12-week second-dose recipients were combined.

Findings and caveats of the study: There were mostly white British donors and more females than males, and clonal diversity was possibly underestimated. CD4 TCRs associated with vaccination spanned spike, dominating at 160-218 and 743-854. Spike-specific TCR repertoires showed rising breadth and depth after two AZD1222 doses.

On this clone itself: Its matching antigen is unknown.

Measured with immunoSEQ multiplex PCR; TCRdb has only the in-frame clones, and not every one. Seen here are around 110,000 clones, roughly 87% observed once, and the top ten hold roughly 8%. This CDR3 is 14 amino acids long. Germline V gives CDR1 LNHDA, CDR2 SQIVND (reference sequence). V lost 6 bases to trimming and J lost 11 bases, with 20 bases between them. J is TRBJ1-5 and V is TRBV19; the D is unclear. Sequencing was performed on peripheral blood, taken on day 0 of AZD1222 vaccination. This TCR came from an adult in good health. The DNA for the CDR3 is TGTGCCAGTAGCCCAGCCTCCGCGATCCGTGCCCAGCATTTT. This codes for CASSPASAIRAQHF.